This T cell receptor (beta chain) was retrieved from a study of cytomegalovirus exposure and HLA in healthy donors. In the case of this clone: Its specificity is unknown.

Findings and limits, study-wide: Across HLA loci, a later analysis found differing TCR association rates, with DRB1 most and HLA-C fewest.

The ends lost 0 bases at V and 2 bases at J; junction bases unmatched: 6. The CDR3 has 17 amino acids. The germline CDR1 and CDR2 sequences are SEHNR and FQNEAQ (reference sequence). PCR was performed using 60 Vbeta and 13 Jbeta primers. Some clones are missing from TCRdb's copy, which holds only in-frame ones; the method was immunoSEQ multiplex PCR. The sample holds over 100,000 clones, around three quarters seen once. Though probably carrying unrecorded immune exposures, donors were nominally healthy at sampling. This chain connects TRBV7-9 to TRBJ2-5; 10 bases match TRBD2. The material sequenced was PBMCs. The clonotype comes from a woman aged 18-30 years in good health and CMV-seropositive. CDR3 amino acids: CASSLAPGTSAQETQYF. CDR3 nucleotides: TGTGCCAGCAGCTTAGCACCCGGGACTAGCGCTCAAGAGACCCAGTACTTC.